What follows describes a single T cell receptor (beta chain). The data derive from a study of shared clonotypes between healthy human individuals. CDR1 and CDR2 from the germline V gene are SGHNT and YYREEE (reference sequence). The CDR3 runs 13 residues. Trimming removed 3 bases from V and 5 bases from J, with 11 bases in between. Source study methods: Junction-only sequences without quality scores were provided by ImmunoSEQ, so filtering was different. Assay used: immunoSEQ multiplex PCR; TCRdb lists only in-frame clones, some missing. V, J and clone size reflect that table, while D and trimming were determined from the DNA. The data show roughly 1,800,000 clones, just under 95% seen once. Naive CD8 cells, CD45RO-negative and positively selected for CCR7, excluded terminally differentiated effector memory CD45RA+ cells.

The TCR originated in a man between 18 and 35 years old in good health. Sequenced input: naive CD8+ T cells sorted from blood. V gene TRBV5-4 combines with J gene TRBJ2-5; weak D call: TRBD1 (8 bases). The CDR3 nucleotides are TGTGCCAGCAGCTACAGGGGGGGGGAGACCCAGTACTTC. Amino acid sequence: CASSYRGGETQYF.